Described below is a single T cell receptor beta chain sequence and its context. V was clipped by 0 bases and J by 1 base; unmatched bases: 1. Looked up from germline, CDR1 is SGDLS and CDR2 is YYNGEE. The CDR3 length is 15 residues. The data were taken from a study of T cell repertoires in cytomegalovirus infection. The overall study: Indications came from public TCR beta signatures; they pointed to CMV infection and to a matching HLA type.

TCRdb called the reads again in MiXCR, with one record for every CDR3 protein. The data hold about 230,000 distinct CDR3 sequences, with roughly 20% observed a single time. The rearrangement links TRBV9 to TRBJ2-3; 8 bases align to TRBD2. Sequencing was performed on CD8+ T cells from PBMCs. The sequence was obtained from a human donor in good health (CMV status not recorded). Some clones in this sample may be carry-over from other donors' samples. CDR3 sequence reads: CASSVVGGGTDTQYF. The CDR3 DNA follows: TGTGCCAGCAGCGTAGTCGGGGGGGGCACAGATACGCAGTATTTT.